A single sample gave rise to the 11 T cell receptor beta chains below, sequenced in a study of cytomegalovirus exposure and HLA in healthy donors. PCR involved 60 Vbeta and 13 Jbeta primers. Profiling relied on immunoSEQ multiplex PCR, and the TCRdb table lists in-frame clones only, not all of them. The table records some 110,000 clones, 75% of them present only once. Sequencing was carried out using PBMCs. Receptor source: a woman between 18 and 29 years old in good health and CMV-seronegative.

V gene TRBV28 combines with J gene TRBJ1-4; 7 nucleotides agree with TRBD1. V shed 5 bases, J shed 0 bases, and the junction held 3 bases outside the gene matches. The CDR3 has 15 residues. Germline values: CDR1 MDHEN, CDR2 SYDVKM. CDR3 nucleotide sequence: TGTGCCAGCAGTCCCCAGGGGGCAACTAATGAAAAACTGTTTTTT. As protein: CASSPQGATNEKLFF.

The chain employs TRBV7-6 and TRBJ1-1; a weak D match, TRBD1 (5 bases). V was clipped by 4 bases and J by 1 base, with 19 bases between them. Germline V lookup: CDR1 SGHVS, CDR2 FNYEAQ. CDR3 length: 17 amino acids. The CDR3 DNA follows: TGTGCCAGCAGCTCCGGGATGGGGGGGAGACGGAACACTGAAGCTTTCTTT. Translating it yields CASSSGMGGRRNTEAFF.

The chain has TRBV10-2 and TRBJ2-7; tentative D call: TRBD1 (5 bases). Germline lookup yields CDR1 WSHSY and CDR2 SAAADI. V lost 0 bases, J lost 4 bases, and 13 bases lay in between. The CDR3 extends over 15 amino acids. The CDR3 sequence is CASSESMGLMYEQYF. The CDR3 nucleotides are TGCGCCAGCAGTGAGTCCATGGGGCTGATGTACGAGCAGTACTTC.

The chain links TRBV6-5 to TRBJ1-1, with no clear D. The V end lost 2 bases, the J end lost 1 base, and 5 bases lay between the germline ends. Germline-derived CDR1 and CDR2 are MNHEY and SVGAGI. This CDR3 spans 13 amino acids. As DNA, the CDR3 is TGTGCCAGCAGTTACGAACAGAACACTGAAGCTTTCTTT. Amino acids: CASSYEQNTEAFF.

The gene calls are TRBV29-1 and TRBJ2-5; the D gene is possibly TRBD2 (5 bases). Germline V lookup: CDR1 SQVTM, CDR2 ANQGSEA. V lost 8 bases and J 7 bases, leaving 20 bases between the germline ends. This CDR3 has 13 amino acids. CDR3 DNA sequence: TGCAGCCTCCAGCCGGGCTCGGCGGGGACCCAGTACTTC. Protein product: CSLQPGSAGTQYF.

V gene TRBV6-4 combines with J gene TRBJ2-2, with 9 positions matching TRBD2. CDR1 MRHNA and CDR2 SNTAGT come from the germline V gene. CDR3 length equals 17 residues. V was clipped by 6 bases and J by 9 bases; unmatched bases: 17. The CDR3 DNA follows: TGTGCCAGCAGCTCATTAGCGGGGGCTGGGGCGTGGTGGGAGCTGTTTTTT. This encodes CASSSLAGAGAWWELFF.

This clone was counted a few times. This chain links TRBV7-8 with TRBJ2-2; tentative D call: TRBD2 (5 bases). The germline V gene encodes CDR1 SGHVS and CDR2 FQNEAQ. The V end was cut by 3 bases, the J end by 5 bases, with 16 bases between. There are 16 residues in the CDR3. The CDR3 region is CASSLGMGSKTGELFF. The CDR3 nucleotides are TGTGCCAGCAGCTTGGGTATGGGGAGCAAAACCGGGGAGCTGTTTTTT.

The V gene is TRBV6-1, the J gene TRBJ2-7, with D tentatively TRBD2 (7 bases). Between the trimmed V and J ends, which lost 0 bases and 4 bases, there was a span of 10 bases. This CDR3 has 14 residues. CDR1 is MNHNS and CDR2 is SASEGT in the germline V gene. CDR3 residues: CASSEAGGGYEQYF. In DNA, the CDR3 is TGTGCCAGCAGTGAAGCGGGAGGGGGGTACGAGCAGTACTTC.

The sample holds a few counts of this clone. The chain links TRBV2 to TRBJ2-3; 12 bases fit TRBD2. The CDR3 loop spans 16 amino acids. Trimming took 3 bases from V and 6 from J; bases not matched to a gene: 7. Germline V gives CDR1 SNHLY, CDR2 FYNNEI. In nucleotides, the CDR3 is TGTGCCAGCAGTGAGACCCTAGCGGGGGGGCGTGATACGCAGTATTTT. Translation: CASSETLAGGRDTQYF.

V is TRBV6-5 and J is TRBJ2-3, with D unclear. Trimming pared 5 bases from V and 5 bases from J, leaving 8 bases between. The CDR3 runs 12 residues. In germline, CDR1 is MNHEY, CDR2 SVGAGI. CDR3 coding DNA: TGTGCCAGCAGTGGTACTGGAGATACGCAGTATTTT. Translating gives CASSGTGDTQYF.

This chain links TRBV5-6 with TRBJ1-2; no reliable D call. CDR1 is SGHDT, CDR2 YYEEEE, per germline. Trimming pared 0 bases from V and 4 bases from J, leaving 10 bases between. The CDR3 consists of 14 residues. In nucleotides, the CDR3 is TGTGCCAGCAGCTTGGCGGTATCCCTCTATGGCTACACCTTC. Translation: CASSLAVSLYGYTF.